The 18 T cell receptor beta chains in this list originate from one sample, sequenced in a study of cytomegalovirus exposure and HLA in healthy donors. The table came from immunoSEQ multiplex PCR; TCRdb's copy has only in-frame clones and leaves some out. The sample yields 90,000 to 150,000 clones, 70% to 90% seen once. The specimen sequenced was PBMCs. The receptors stem from a man in his late teens or twenties in good health and CMV-seronegative.

This chain uses TRBV10-2 with TRBJ2-7; 11 bases match TRBD1. CDR1 is WSHSY, CDR2 SAAADI, per germline. The ends lost 3 bases at V and 0 bases at J; junction bases unmatched: 1. CDR3 length: 15 amino acids. CDR3 region: CASSDGTGGSYEQYF. CDR3 in DNA: TGCGCCAGCAGTGATGGGACAGGGGGCTCCTACGAGCAGTACTTC.

This chain joins TRBV7-6 and TRBJ2-3; 7 positions match TRBD2. This CDR3 is built from 16 residues. The ends lost 2 bases at V and 2 bases at J; junction bases unmatched: 7. Germline CDR1 is SGHVS and CDR2 is FNYEAQ. In DNA form, the CDR3 reads TGTGCCAGCAGCTTAAGTACTAGCGCAAACACAGATACGCAGTATTTT. Protein product: CASSLSTSANTDTQYF.

The chain employs TRBV2 and TRBJ2-1; the match to TRBD2 covers 9 bases. V was clipped by 6 bases and J by 7 bases; unmatched bases: 7. The CDR3 loop spans 14 amino acids. Germline CDR1 SNHLY, CDR2 FYNNEI. CDR3 sequence reads: CASRGGGAVNEQFF. The CDR3 coding sequence is TGTGCCAGCAGGGGCGGGGGGGCCGTAAATGAGCAGTTCTTC.

The chain couples TRBV4-1 to TRBJ2-7, with 8 bases fitting TRBD2. J gave up 0 bases and V 4 bases, and 17 bases lay outside the gene matches. Per germline, CDR1 MGHRA and CDR2 YSYEKL. The CDR3 runs to 19 residues. The CDR3 reads CASSPRNGVVAGYSYEQYF. The CDR3, as DNA: TGCGCCAGCAGCCCACGAAATGGAGTGGTAGCGGGATACTCCTACGAGCAGTACTTC.

This rearrangement joins TRBV2 to TRBJ2-1; TRBD2 aligns across 11 bases. CDR3 length: 15 amino acids. With 4 bases clipped from V and 9 bases from J, the junction kept 8 bases outside the gene matches. Per the germline V gene, CDR1 is SNHLY and CDR2 is FYNNEI. The DNA of the CDR3 is TGTGCCAGCAGTGGAGAACTAGCGGGAGTCGGTGAGCAGTTCTTC. Residues: CASSGELAGVGEQFF.

The J gene is TRBJ1-1, the V gene TRBV6-4; 7 bases match TRBD1. The germline V gene has CDR1 MRHNA and CDR2 SNTAGT. J lost 8 bases, V lost 0 bases, and 6 bases had no gene match. This CDR3 has 14 residues. CDR3 nucleotide sequence: TGTGCCAGCAGTGACTCGACGACAGGGAAAGAAGCTTTCTTT. Its protein is CASSDSTTGKEAFF.

J is TRBJ2-1 and V is TRBV18; D uncertain. Per the germline V gene, CDR1 is KGHSH and CDR2 is LQKENI. The CDR3 consists of 12 residues. The germline V and J ends were trimmed by 4 bases and 9 bases, with 10 bases remaining between them. The CDR3 loop is CASSQEVGEQFF. Written as DNA, the CDR3 is TGTGCCAGCTCACAAGAGGTCGGTGAGCAGTTCTTC.

This clone was seen a handful of times. The chain recombines TRBV25-1 with TRBJ2-3, with 7 bases that match TRBD2. Per germline, CDR1 MGHDK and CDR2 SYGVNS. V dropped 7 bases and J dropped 5; count of bases not matched to a gene: 6. This CDR3 spans 13 amino acids. CDR3 in amino acids: CASIPGLGDTQYF. CDR3 DNA sequence: TGTGCCAGCATCCCCGGACTAGGAGATACGCAGTATTTT.

The chain links TRBV14 to TRBJ1-2, with D tentatively TRBD1 (6 bases). Germline V gene lookup returns CDR1 SGHDN and CDR2 FVKESK. V shed 4 bases and J shed 7 bases, with 13 bases lying between them. This CDR3 is built from 13 residues. CDR3 DNA sequence: TGTGCCAGCAGCCCTGACAGGATTGGTGGCTACACCTTC. Encoded protein: CASSPDRIGGYTF.

The CDR3 sequence: CASSLGQGSEKLFF. The CDR3 DNA reads TGTGCCAGCAGCTTAGGGCAGGGAAGTGAAAAACTGTTTTTT. The chain uses TRBV7-8 and TRBJ1-4, with D possibly TRBD1 on 5 matching bases. Germline values: CDR1 SGHVS, CDR2 FQNEAQ. This CDR3 has 14 amino acids. V was clipped by 1 base and J by 7 bases, with 10 bases between them.

The genes are TRBV19 and TRBJ2-3, with 9 bases identical to TRBD2. This CDR3 contains 16 residues. The junction had 18 bases not matched to a gene; V was cut back by 9 bases and J by 8 bases. Germline CDR1 reads LNHDA; CDR2 reads SQIVND (reference sequence). This chain's CDR3 is CASAPLGSGGSVTQYF. As DNA, the CDR3 is TGTGCCAGCGCCCCCCTGGGTAGCGGGGGTTCGGTTACGCAGTATTTT.

This chain joins TRBV2 and TRBJ1-1, with 7 bases fitting TRBD1. CDR3 length equals 14 residues. The ends lost 7 bases at V and 1 base at J; junction bases unmatched: 6. CDR1 SNHLY and CDR2 FYNNEI come from the germline V gene. DNA of the CDR3: TGTGCCAGCACTCCGGGACAGCCGAACACTGAAGCTTTCTTT. It codes for CASTPGQPNTEAFF.

V and J are TRBV7-9 and TRBJ1-2, with unresolved D. The CDR3 has 14 amino acids. CDR1 is SEHNR, CDR2 FQNEAQ, per germline (reference sequence). V was shortened by 0 bases and J by 2 bases, with 7 bases between the two germline ends. The CDR3 loop is CASSLADTNYGYTF. CDR3 DNA: TGTGCCAGCAGCTTAGCTGACACGAACTATGGCTACACCTTC.

V gene TRBV6-1 combines with J gene TRBJ2-1; 8 positions match TRBD1. The CDR3 loop spans 15 amino acids. CDR1 and CDR2 (germline): MNHNS, SASEGT. J was trimmed by 0 bases and V by 6 bases; bases with no gene match: 4. In DNA form, the CDR3 reads TGTGCCAGCAGGTTAACAGGGGGCTCCTACAATGAGCAGTTCTTC. Protein product: CASRLTGGSYNEQFF.

The chain links TRBV27 to TRBJ2-7; 8 nucleotides match TRBD2. The CDR3 contains 14 residues. Losses at the gene ends were 5 bases for V and 1 base for J; bases not matched to a gene: 4. From germline, CDR1 is MNHEY and CDR2 SMNVEV (reference sequence). CDR3 sequence reads: CASSRGGLSYEQYF. CDR3 DNA: TGTGCCAGCAGTCGCGGGGGGCTTTCCTACGAGCAGTACTTC.

The gene calls are TRBV7-8 and TRBJ2-5; 10 nucleotides line up with TRBD2. V lost 1 base and J lost 6; bases outside the gene matches: 8. The CDR3 spans 16 residues. Germline values: CDR1 SGHVS, CDR2 FQNEAQ. CDR3 loop: CASSLEASGGMKTQYF. CDR3 DNA: TGTGCCAGCAGCTTAGAGGCTAGCGGGGGTATGAAGACCCAGTACTTC.

The chain combines TRBV28 with TRBJ1-1; D perhaps matches TRBD1 (6 bases). CDR1 is MDHEN, CDR2 SYDVKM, per germline. CDR3 size: 14 residues. V lost 3 bases to trimming and J lost 1 base, with 9 bases between them. The CDR3 DNA reads as TGTGCCAGCAGTTTGGTCAGGGGGAACACTGAAGCTTTCTTT. This translates into CASSLVRGNTEAFF.

This chain joins TRBV27 and TRBJ2-1, with D possibly being TRBD1 (6 bases). The CDR3 consists of 13 residues. The V end lost 8 bases, the J end lost 6 bases, and 14 bases lay between the germline ends. Germline CDR1 and CDR2: MNHEY and SMNVEV (reference sequence). The CDR3 DNA sequence: TGTGCCAGCCAGGGGAGTTTGCGCAATGAGCAGTTCTTC. Its translation: CASQGSLRNEQFF.